This T cell receptor beta chain was profiled in a study of control samples from healthy donors and cancer patients. Repertoires were generated with immunoSEQ multiplex PCR, while TCRdb's copy carries only in-frame clones and drops some. The table records some 130,000 clones, approximately 94% of them present only once. Germline CDR1 is MDHEN and CDR2 is SYDVKM. CDR3 size: 11 residues. The ends were cut back, 8 bases at V and 3 bases at J, with 5 bases in the middle. The receptor's source is a man aged 50-60 years with head and neck cancer. V and J are TRBV28 and TRBJ2-1, with D unresolved. Input material: PBMCs. The DNA of the CDR3 is TGTGCCAGCGGGATCTACAATGAGCAGTTCTTC. Amino acid sequence: CASGIYNEQFF.